This T cell receptor beta chain was profiled in a study of CD8 T cells in ankylosing spondylitis. TCRdb called the 5' RACE reads again in MiXCR, with one record for every CDR3 protein. The table shows approximately 150,000 distinct CDR3 sequences, with around a third occurring only once. The CDR3 contains 17 residues. Germline V gives CDR1 SNHLY, CDR2 FYNNEI. The study's findings and limits: In synovial fluid and blood from reactive arthritis, some motif variants were previously reported.

Regarding this clonotype: Its antigen is unknown. At one end, the junction sequence differs from germline, possibly due to a read error.

The source material was synovial fluid, either unsorted or a sorted T cell fraction (not recorded which). The chain combines TRBV2 with TRBJ1-2; TRBD1 might be the D (6 bases). This TCR came from a male donor with ankylosing spondylitis. The CDR3 coding sequence is TGTACCAGCAGTTCCCCCGGGACAAACCCGAGCGGCTATGGCTACACCTTC. Amino acid sequence: CTSSSPGTNPSGYGYTF. Full variable domain (missing parts from reference TRBV2 and TRBJ1-2): EPEVTQTPSHQVTQMGQEVILRCVPISNHLYFYWYRQILGQKVEFLVSFYNNEISEKSEIFDDQFSVERPDGSNFTLKIRSTKLEDSAMYFCTSSSPGTNPSGYGYTFGSGTRLTVV.